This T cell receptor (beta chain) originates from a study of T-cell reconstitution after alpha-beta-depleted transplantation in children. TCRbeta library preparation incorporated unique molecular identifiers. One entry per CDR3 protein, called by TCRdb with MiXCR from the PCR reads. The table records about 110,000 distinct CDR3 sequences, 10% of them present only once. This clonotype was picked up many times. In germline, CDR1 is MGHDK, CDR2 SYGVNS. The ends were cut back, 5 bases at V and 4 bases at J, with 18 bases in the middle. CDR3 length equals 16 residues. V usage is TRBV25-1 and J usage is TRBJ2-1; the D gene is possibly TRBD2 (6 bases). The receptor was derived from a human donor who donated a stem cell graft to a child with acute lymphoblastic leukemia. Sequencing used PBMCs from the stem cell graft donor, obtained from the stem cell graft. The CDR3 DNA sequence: TGTGCCAGCAGTCCCCAGGGAGGTAGGGGTTACAATGAGCAGTTCTTC. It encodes CASSPQGGRGYNEQFF.